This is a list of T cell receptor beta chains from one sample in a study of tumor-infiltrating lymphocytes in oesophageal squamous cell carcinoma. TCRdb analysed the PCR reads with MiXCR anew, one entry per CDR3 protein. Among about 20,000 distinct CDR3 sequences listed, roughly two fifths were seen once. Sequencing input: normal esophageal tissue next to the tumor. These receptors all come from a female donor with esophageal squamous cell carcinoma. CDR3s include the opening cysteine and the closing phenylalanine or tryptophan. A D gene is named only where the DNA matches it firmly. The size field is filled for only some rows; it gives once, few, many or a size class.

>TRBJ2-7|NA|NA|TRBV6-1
TGTGCCAGCAGTGAAGTAAGGAGGAGCTACGAGCAGTACTTC
CASSEVRRSYEQYF
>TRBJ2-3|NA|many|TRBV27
TGTGCCAGCACCCTCCTTAGCACAGATACGCAGTATTTT
CASTLLSTDTQYF
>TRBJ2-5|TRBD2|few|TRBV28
TGTGCCAGCTCACGGCCTAGCGGACAAGAGACCCAGTACTTC
CASSRPSGQETQYF
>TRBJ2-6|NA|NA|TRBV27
TGTGCCAGCAGTTCTGGCAGGGTCGGGGCCAACGTCCTGACTTTC
CASSSGRVGANVLTF
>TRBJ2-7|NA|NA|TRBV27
TGTGCCAGCAGTCAGGGATTAACCGAGCAGTACTTC
CASSQGLTEQYF
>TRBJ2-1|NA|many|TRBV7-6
TGTGCCAGCAGCTCGTGGAGTAGTCTCGGGAATGAGCAGTTCTTC
CASSSWSSLGNEQFF
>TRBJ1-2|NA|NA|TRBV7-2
TGTGCCAGCAGCTTAGGCCGTTTCGATGGCTACACCTTC
CASSLGRFDGYTF
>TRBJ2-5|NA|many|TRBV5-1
TGCGCCAGCAGCCTGCAGGGCCTCGAGACCCAGTACTTC
CASSLQGLETQYF
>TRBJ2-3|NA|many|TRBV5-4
TGTGCCACGCTCAAAGGTGGGGGGATCACAGATACGCAGTATTTT
CATLKGGGITDTQYF
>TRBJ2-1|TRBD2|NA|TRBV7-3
TGTGCCAGCAGCTTAAGACGGGGGGGCCTCAATGAGCAGTTCTTC
CASSLRRGGLNEQFF
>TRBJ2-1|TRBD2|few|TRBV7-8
TGTGCCAGCAGGAGCCAGCGGGAGGGCCAAGACAATGAGCAGTTCTTC
CASRSQREGQDNEQFF
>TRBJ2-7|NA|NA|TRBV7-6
TGTGCTAGCAGCTTAGAAGAGGCTACCAACAATGAGCAGTACTTC
CASSLEEATNNEQYF
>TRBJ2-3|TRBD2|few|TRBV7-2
TGTGCCAGCAGCTGGGGAGGGAGCACAGATACGCAGTATTTT
CASSWGGSTDTQYF
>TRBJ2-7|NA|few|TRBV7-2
TGTGCCAGCAGCTCAGGGACGGAGACCTACGAGCAGTACTTC
CASSSGTETYEQYF
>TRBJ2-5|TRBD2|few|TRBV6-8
TGTGCCAGCAGTTACTCGAGAGCGGGGCCGCAAGAGACCCAGTACTTC
CASSYSRAGPQETQYF
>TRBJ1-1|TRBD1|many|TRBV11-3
TGTGCCTGCCGGGACAGGGGGCCCTTCTCCTTTGAAGCTTTCTTT
CACRDRGPFSFEAFF
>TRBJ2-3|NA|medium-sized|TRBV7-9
TGTGCCAGCAGCTTCGGCACAGATACGCAGTATTTT
CASSFGTDTQYF
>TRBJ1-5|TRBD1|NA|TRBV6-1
TGTGCCAGCAGTCTCAACCAGGGGGCAAATCAGCCCCAGCATTTT
CASSLNQGANQPQHF
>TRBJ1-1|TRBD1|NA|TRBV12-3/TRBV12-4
TGTGCCAGCAGTTTTTTAGAGGGGGCGGCTGAAGCTTTCTTT
CASSFLEGAAEAFF
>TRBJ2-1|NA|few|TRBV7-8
TGTGCCAGCAGCTTAAATCGACAGTGGTACAATGAGCAGTTCTTC
CASSLNRQWYNEQFF
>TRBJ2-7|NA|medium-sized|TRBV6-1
TGTGCCAGCAGCTTTGGGACGCCCTCCTACGAGCAGTACTTC
CASSFGTPSYEQYF
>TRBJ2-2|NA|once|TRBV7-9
TGTGCCAGCAGCTTTCTGAGCACCGGGGAGCTGTTTTTT
CASSFLSTGELFF
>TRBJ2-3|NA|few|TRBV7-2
TGTGCCAGCAGCTTAGCGGGGGGGGCCACAGATACGCAGTATTTT
CASSLAGGATDTQYF
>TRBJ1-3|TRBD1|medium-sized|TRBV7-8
TGTGCCAGCAGCTCCGGGACAGGGGGCTCTGGAAACACCATATATTTT
CASSSGTGGSGNTIYF
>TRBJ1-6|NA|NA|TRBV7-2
TGTGCCAGCAGCCACCAGACAGGCTCCTATAATTCACCCCTCCACTTT
CASSHQTGSYNSPLHF
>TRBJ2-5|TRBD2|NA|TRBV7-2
TGTGCCAGCAGCTCCACAGCGGGGGGGCTCTCTGAGACCCAGTACTTC
CASSSTAGGLSETQYF
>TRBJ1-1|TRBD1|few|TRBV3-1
TGTGCCAGCAGCCAAGGGACAGGGGTTAACACTGAAGCTTTCTTT
CASSQGTGVNTEAFF
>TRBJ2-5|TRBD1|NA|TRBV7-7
TGTGCCAGCACCCTGGGCCAGGGGGCTCTTTGGACCCAGTACTTC
CASTLGQGALWTQYF
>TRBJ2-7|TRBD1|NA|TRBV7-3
TGTGCCAGCAGCCTGATTCCCGGGACAGCATACGAGCAGTACTTC
CASSLIPGTAYEQYF
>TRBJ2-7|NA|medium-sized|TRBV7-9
TGTGCCAGCAGCTTAGACCCAGCATCCTCCTACGAGCAGTACTTC
CASSLDPASSYEQYF
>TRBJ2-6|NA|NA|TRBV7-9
TGTGCCAGCAGCCCTAGGGGGGGGGCTGGGGCCAACGTCCTGACTTTC
CASSPRGGAGANVLTF
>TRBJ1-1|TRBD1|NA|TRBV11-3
TGTGCCAGCAGCGTACAGGGGGCCAAAAACACTGAAGCTTTCTTT
CASSVQGAKNTEAFF
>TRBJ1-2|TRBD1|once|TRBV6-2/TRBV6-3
TGTGCCAGCAGTTACTCGAAAGGGACAGGCTTCTATGGCTACACCTTC
CASSYSKGTGFYGYTF
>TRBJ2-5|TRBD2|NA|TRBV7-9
TGTGCCAGCAGCTCCCGACTAGCGGGAGGGCCCTCTCAAGAGACCCAGTACTTC
CASSSRLAGGPSQETQYF